This record covers a single T cell receptor (beta chain). The antigen is undetermined. Some clones are missing from TCRdb's copy, which holds only in-frame ones; the method was immunoSEQ multiplex PCR. The top ten clones hold approximately 22% of a sample with about 59,000 clones, roughly 90% of them seen once. These data originate in a study of T cells in localized non-small cell lung cancer. Broader study findings: The study sequenced only one region of the tumor. As a result, intratumor heterogeneity could not be excluded and remains possible. Turning up in adjacent lung were a median around 60 of the top 100 tumor clones.

From germline, CDR1 is KGHSH and CDR2 LQKENI. Trimming pared 5 bases from V and 7 bases from J, leaving 9 bases between. The CDR3 spans 12 residues. The chain uses TRBV18 and TRBJ1-5, with D possibly being TRBD1 (6 bases). This material consisted of peripheral blood, taken before any cancer treatment. The sequence was collected from a man aged 35 to 70 with stage I squamous cell lung carcinoma. For the CDR3, the DNA is TGTGCCAGCTCAAGAACAGGGCAGCCCCAGCATTTT. This gives the protein CASSRTGQPQHF.